This T cell receptor (beta chain) derives from a study of T cell changes during pregnancy in multiple sclerosis. J lost 3 bases, V lost 3 bases, and 9 bases had no gene match. CDR1 is SGHDT and CDR2 is YYEEEE in the germline V gene. The CDR3 covers 17 residues. TCRdb keeps only in-frame clones here, not all; method: immunoSEQ multiplex PCR. The table shows fewer than 50,000 clones, with roughly nine tenths occurring only once. Specimen: CD4+ T cells from peripheral blood mononuclear cells, collected in the third trimester of pregnancy. The TCR originated in a female donor with multiple sclerosis, enrolled in a pregnancy study. The gene calls are TRBV5-6 and TRBJ2-3; 11 nucleotides line up with TRBD2. CDR3 sequence (DNA): TGTGCCAGCAGCTCCGAACTAGCGGGAGTGGGAACAGATACGCAGTATTTT. Residues: CASSSELAGVGTDTQYF.